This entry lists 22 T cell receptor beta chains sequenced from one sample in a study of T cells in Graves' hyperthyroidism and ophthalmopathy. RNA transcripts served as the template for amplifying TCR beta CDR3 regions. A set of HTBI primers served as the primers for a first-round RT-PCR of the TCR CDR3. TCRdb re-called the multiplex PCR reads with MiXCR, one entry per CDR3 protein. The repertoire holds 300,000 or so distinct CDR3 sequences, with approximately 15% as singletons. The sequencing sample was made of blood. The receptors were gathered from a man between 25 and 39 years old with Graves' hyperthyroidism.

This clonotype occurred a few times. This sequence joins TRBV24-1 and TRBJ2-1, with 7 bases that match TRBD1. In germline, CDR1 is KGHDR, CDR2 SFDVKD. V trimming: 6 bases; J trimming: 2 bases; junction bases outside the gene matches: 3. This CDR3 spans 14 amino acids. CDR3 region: CATSSGQAYNEQFF. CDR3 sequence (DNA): TGTGCCACCAGTTCCGGACAGGCCTACAATGAGCAGTTCTTC.

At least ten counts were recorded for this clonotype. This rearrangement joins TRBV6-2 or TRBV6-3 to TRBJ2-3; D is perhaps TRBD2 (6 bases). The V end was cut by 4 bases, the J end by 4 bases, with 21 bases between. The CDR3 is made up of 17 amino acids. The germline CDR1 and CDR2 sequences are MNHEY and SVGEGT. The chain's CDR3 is CASSSSRSSDTSDTQYF. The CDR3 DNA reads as TGTGCCAGCAGTTCTTCTCGTTCTAGCGATACCTCAGATACGCAGTATTTT.

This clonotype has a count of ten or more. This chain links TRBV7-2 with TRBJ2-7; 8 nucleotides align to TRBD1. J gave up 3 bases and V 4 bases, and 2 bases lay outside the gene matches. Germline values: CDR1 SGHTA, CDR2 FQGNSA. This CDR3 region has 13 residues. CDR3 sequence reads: CASSSGQDYEQYF. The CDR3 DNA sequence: TGTGCCAGCAGCTCGGGACAGGACTACGAGCAGTACTTC.

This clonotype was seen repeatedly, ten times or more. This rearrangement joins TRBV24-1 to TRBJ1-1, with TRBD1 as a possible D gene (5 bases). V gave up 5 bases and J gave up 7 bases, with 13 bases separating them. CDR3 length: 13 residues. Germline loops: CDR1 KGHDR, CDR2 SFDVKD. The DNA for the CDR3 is TGTGCCACCAGTGGCCCGAGGGGCGGTGAAGCTTTCTTT. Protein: CATSGPRGGEAFF.

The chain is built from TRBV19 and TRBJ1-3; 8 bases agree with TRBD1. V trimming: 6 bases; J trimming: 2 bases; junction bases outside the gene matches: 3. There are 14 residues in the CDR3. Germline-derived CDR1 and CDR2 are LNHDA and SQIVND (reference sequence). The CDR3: CASSATGAGNTIYF. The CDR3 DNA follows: TGTGCCAGTAGCGCGACAGGGGCTGGAAACACCATATATTTT.

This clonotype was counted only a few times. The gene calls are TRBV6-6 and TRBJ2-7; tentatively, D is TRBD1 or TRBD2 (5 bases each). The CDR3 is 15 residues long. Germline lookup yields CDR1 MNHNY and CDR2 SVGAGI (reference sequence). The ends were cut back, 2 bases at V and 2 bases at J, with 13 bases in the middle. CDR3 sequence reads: CASSYLPGTAYEQYF. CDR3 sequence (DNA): TGTGCCAGCAGTTACCTCCCAGGGACGGCCTACGAGCAGTACTTC.

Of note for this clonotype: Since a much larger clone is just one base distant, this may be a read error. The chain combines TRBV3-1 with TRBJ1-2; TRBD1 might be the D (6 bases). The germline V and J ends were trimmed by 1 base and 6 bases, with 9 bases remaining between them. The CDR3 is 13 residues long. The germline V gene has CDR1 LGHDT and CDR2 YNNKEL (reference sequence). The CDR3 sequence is CASSQGRGHGYTF. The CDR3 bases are TGTGCCAGCAGCCAAGGCAGGGGCCATGGCTACACCTTC.

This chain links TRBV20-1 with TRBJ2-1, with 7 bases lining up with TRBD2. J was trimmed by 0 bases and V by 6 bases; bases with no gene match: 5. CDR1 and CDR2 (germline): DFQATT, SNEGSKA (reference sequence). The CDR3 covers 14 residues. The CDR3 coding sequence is TGCAGTGCGAATCTAGCGGACTCCTACAATGAGCAGTTCTTC. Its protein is CSANLADSYNEQFF.

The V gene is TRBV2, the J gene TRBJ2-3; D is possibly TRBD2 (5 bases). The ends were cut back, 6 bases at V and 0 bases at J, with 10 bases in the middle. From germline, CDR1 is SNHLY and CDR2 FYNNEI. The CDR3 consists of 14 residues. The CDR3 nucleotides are TGTGCCAGCAGGGCAGCGGATAGCACAGATACGCAGTATTTT. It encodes CASRAADSTDTQYF. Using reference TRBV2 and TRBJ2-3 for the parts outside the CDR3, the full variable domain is EPEVTQTPSHQVTQMGQEVILRCVPISNHLYFYWYRQILGQKVEFLVSFYNNEISEKSEIFDDQFSVERPDGSNFTLKIRSTKLEDSAMYFCASRAADSTDTQYFGPGTRLTVL.

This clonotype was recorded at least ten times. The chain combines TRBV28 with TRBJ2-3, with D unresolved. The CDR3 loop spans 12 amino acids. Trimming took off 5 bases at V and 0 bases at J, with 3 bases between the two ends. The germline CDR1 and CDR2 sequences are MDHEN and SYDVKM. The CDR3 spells CASSQSTDTQYF. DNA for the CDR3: TGTGCCAGCAGTCAAAGCACAGATACGCAGTATTTT.

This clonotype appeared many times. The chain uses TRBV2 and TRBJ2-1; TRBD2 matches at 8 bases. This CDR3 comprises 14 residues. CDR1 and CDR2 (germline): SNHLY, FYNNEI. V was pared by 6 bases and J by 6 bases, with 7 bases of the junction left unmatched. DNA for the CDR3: TGTGCCAGCAGCTACTCCGGGACTAGCAATGAGCAGTTCTTC. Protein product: CASSYSGTSNEQFF.

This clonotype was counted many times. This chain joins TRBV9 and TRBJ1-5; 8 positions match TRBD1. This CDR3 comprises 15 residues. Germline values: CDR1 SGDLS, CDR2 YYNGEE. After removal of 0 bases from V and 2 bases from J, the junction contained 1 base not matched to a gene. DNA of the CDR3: TGTGCCAGCAGCGTAGGGACAGGGCGCAATCAGCCCCAGCATTTT. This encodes CASSVGTGRNQPQHF. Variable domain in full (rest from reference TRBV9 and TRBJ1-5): DSGVTQTPKHLITATGQRVTLRCSPRSGDLSVYWYQQSLDQGLQFLIQYYNGEERAKGNILERFSAQQFPDLHSELNLSSLELGDSALYFCASSVGTGRNQPQHFGDGTRLSIL.

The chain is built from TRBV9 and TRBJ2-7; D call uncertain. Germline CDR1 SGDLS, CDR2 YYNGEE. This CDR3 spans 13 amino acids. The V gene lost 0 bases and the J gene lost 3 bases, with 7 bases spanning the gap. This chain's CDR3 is CASSVVPGYEQYF. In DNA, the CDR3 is TGTGCCAGCAGCGTAGTCCCGGGCTACGAGCAGTACTTC.

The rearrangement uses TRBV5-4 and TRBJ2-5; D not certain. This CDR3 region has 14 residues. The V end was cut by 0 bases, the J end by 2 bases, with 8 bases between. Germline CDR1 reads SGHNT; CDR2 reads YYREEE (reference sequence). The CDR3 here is CASSLVAAQETQYF. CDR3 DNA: TGTGCCAGCAGCTTGGTGGCCGCTCAAGAGACCCAGTACTTC.

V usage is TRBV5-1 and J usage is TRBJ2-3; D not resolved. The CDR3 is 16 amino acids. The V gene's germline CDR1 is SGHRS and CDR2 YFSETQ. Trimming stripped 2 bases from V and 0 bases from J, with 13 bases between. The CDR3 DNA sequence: TGCGCCAGCAGCTTAGAACTATTTCCTAGCACAGATACGCAGTATTTT. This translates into CASSLELFPSTDTQYF.

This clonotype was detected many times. The CDR3: CASTLKGATETQYF. CDR3 bases: TGTGCCAGCACCTTGAAGGGGGCGACGGAGACCCAGTACTTC. J is TRBJ2-5 and V is TRBV12-3 or TRBV12-4; 7 bases map to TRBD1. The CDR3 sequence is 14 residues long. V was clipped by 7 bases and J by 5 bases; unmatched bases: 10.

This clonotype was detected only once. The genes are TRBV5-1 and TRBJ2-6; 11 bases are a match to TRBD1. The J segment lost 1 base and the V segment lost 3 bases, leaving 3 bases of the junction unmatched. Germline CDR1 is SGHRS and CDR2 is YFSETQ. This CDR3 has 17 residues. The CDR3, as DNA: TGCGCCAGCAGCTGGACAGGGGGCGCGTCTGGGGCCAACGTCCTGACTTTC. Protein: CASSWTGGASGANVLTF.

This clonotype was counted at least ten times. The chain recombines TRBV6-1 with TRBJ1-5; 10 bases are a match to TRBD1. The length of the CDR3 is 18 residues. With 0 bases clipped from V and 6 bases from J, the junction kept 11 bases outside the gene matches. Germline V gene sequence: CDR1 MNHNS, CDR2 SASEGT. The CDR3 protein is CASSEAPGQGRGSQPQHF. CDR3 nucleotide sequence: TGTGCCAGCAGTGAAGCACCGGGACAGGGGAGGGGTAGTCAGCCCCAGCATTTT.

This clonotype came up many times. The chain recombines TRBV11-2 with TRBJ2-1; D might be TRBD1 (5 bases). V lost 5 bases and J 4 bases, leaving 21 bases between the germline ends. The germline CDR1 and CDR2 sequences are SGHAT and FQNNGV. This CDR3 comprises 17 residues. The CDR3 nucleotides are TGTGCCAGCAGCCCCCCAGGTTACGCGGACACTTACAATGAGCAGTTCTTC. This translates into CASSPPGYADTYNEQFF. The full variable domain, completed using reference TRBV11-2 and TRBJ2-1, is EAGVAQSPRYKIIEKRQSVAFWCNPISGHATLYWYQQILGQGPKLLIQFQNNGVVDDSQLPKDRFSAERLKGVDSTLKIQPAKLEDSAVYLCASSPPGYADTYNEQFFGPGTRLTVL.

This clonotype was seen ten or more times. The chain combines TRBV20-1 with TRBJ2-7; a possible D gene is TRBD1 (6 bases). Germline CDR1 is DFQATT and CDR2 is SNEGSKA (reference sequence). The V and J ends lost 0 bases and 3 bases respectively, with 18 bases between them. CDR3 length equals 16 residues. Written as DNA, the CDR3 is TGCAGTGCTAGAGATAAATCGGACAGCTGGATCTACGAGCAGTACTTC. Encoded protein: CSARDKSDSWIYEQYF.

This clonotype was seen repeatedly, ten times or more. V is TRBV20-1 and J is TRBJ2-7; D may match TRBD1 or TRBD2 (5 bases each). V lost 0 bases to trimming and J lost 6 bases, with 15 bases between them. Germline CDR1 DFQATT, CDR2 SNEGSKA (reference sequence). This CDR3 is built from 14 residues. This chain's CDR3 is CSARDSNGGGEQYF. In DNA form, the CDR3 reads TGCAGTGCTAGAGATTCCAATGGGGGTGGCGAGCAGTACTTC.

DNA for the CDR3: TGTGCCAGCACACCCGCTGCATCAGGCTACACCTTC. It specifies CASTPAASGYTF. The chain combines TRBV6-1 with TRBJ1-2; no clear D. Trimming left V 7 bases short and J 8 bases short, with 14 bases between. Germline V gene data show CDR1 as MNHNS and CDR2 as SASEGT. The CDR3 length is 12 residues.